Listed below are T cell receptor beta chains from one sample, sequenced in a study of blood T cell repertoires in COVID-19. Produced via immunoSEQ multiplex PCR; TCRdb's table is partial and in-frame only. The table lists more than 300,000 clones, around 87% of them singletons. Source material: peripheral blood. These receptors were obtained from a woman aged 25 to 39 with COVID-19, enrolled during active disease. The CDR3 runs from the conserved cysteine through the conserved F or W. Fields, in order: J gene, D gene, V gene, clone size, CDR3 protein, CDR3 DNA. A D gene is named only where the DNA matches it firmly. Size values are once, few and many counts, or a class for expanded clones, and some rows have none.

j_gene: TRBJ1-5
d_gene: NA
v_gene: TRBV2
abundance: NA
CDR3aa: CASQTGFSNQPQHF
CDR3nt: TGTGCCAGCCAGACAGGTTTTAGCAATCAGCCCCAGCATTTT

j_gene: TRBJ2-3
d_gene: TRBD2
v_gene: TRBV6-1
abundance: NA
CDR3aa: CASSETTLSGRGADTQYF
CDR3nt: TGTGCCAGCAGTGAAACCACCCTTAGCGGGAGAGGGGCAGATACGCAGTATTTT

j_gene: TRBJ1-1
d_gene: NA
v_gene: TRBV6-5
abundance: NA
CDR3aa: CASSPGPRGTFF
CDR3nt: TGTGCCAGCAGCCCCGGGCCACGAGGGACTTTCTTT

j_gene: TRBJ2-6
d_gene: TRBD1
v_gene: TRBV28
abundance: once
CDR3aa: CASSSGQGNSGANVLTF
CDR3nt: TGTGCCAGCAGCTCGGGACAGGGGAACTCTGGGGCCAACGTCCTGACTTTC

j_gene: TRBJ2-1
d_gene: NA
v_gene: TRBV7-3
abundance: NA
CDR3aa: CASSLIASAHNEQFF
CDR3nt: TGTGCCAGCAGCTTAATCGCTAGCGCGCACAATGAGCAGTTCTTC

j_gene: TRBJ2-5
d_gene: TRBD1
v_gene: TRBV5-5
abundance: few
CDR3aa: CASSRTGGAETQYF
CDR3nt: TGTGCCAGCAGCCGGACAGGGGGCGCAGAGACCCAGTACTTC

j_gene: TRBJ2-5
d_gene: NA
v_gene: TRBV2
abundance: NA
CDR3aa: CASSTRWAIQETQYF
CDR3nt: TGTGCCAGCAGTACCCGGTGGGCGATCCAAGAGACCCAGTACTTC

j_gene: TRBJ1-5
d_gene: TRBD1
v_gene: TRBV18
abundance: once
CDR3aa: CASSPLRGSSQPQHF
CDR3nt: TGTGCCAGCTCACCACTCAGGGGGTCCAGTCAGCCCCAGCATTTT

j_gene: TRBJ1-1
d_gene: NA
v_gene: TRBV2
abundance: NA
CDR3aa: CASRGDTMNTEAFF
CDR3nt: TGTGCCAGCAGGGGGGACACTATGAACACTGAAGCTTTCTTT

j_gene: TRBJ2-5
d_gene: TRBD1
v_gene: TRBV9
abundance: few
CDR3aa: CASSAEGGAETQYF
CDR3nt: TGTGCCAGCAGCGCCGAAGGGGGCGCGGAGACCCAGTACTTC

j_gene: TRBJ2-2
d_gene: NA
v_gene: TRBV21-1
abundance: NA
CDR3aa: CASSRDRGTGELFF
CDR3nt: TGTGCCAGCAGCCGGGACAGGGGCACCGGGGAGCTGTTTTTT

j_gene: TRBJ2-1
d_gene: NA
v_gene: TRBV12-3/TRBV12-4
abundance: NA
CDR3aa: CASSRLERDEQFF
CDR3nt: TGTGCCAGCAGTCGACTAGAGCGGGATGAGCAGTTCTTC

j_gene: TRBJ1-2
d_gene: TRBD1
v_gene: TRBV5-6
abundance: NA
CDR3aa: CASSLPTGGHGYTF
CDR3nt: TGTGCCAGCAGCCTCCCGACAGGGGGCCATGGCTACACCTTC

j_gene: TRBJ2-1
d_gene: TRBD2
v_gene: TRBV10-2
abundance: NA
CDR3aa: CASSEPPSGRIDEQFF
CDR3nt: TGCGCCAGCAGTGAGCCTCCTAGCGGGAGAATAGATGAGCAGTTCTTC

j_gene: TRBJ1-1
d_gene: NA
v_gene: TRBV19
abundance: NA
CDR3aa: CASSLSGTYTEAFF
CDR3nt: TGTGCCAGCTCTTTAAGTGGGACTTACACTGAAGCTTTCTTT

j_gene: TRBJ1-5
d_gene: NA
v_gene: TRBV19
abundance: NA
CDR3aa: CASSMGGGRQPQHF
CDR3nt: TGTGCCAGTAGTATGGGGGGTGGGCGACAGCCCCAGCATTTT

j_gene: TRBJ1-4
d_gene: NA
v_gene: TRBV28
abundance: NA
CDR3aa: CASSGAGREYEKLFF
CDR3nt: TGTGCCAGCAGTGGGGCAGGGAGGGAGTATGAAAAACTGTTTTTT

j_gene: TRBJ2-7
d_gene: TRBD1
v_gene: TRBV5-1
abundance: NA
CDR3aa: CASRGTGGSYEQYF
CDR3nt: TGCGCCAGCCGGGGGACAGGGGGCTCCTACGAGCAGTACTTC

j_gene: TRBJ1-1
d_gene: TRBD1
v_gene: TRBV27
abundance: NA
CDR3aa: CASSSPGQGASEAFF
CDR3nt: TGTGCCAGCAGTTCCCCGGGACAGGGGGCTTCTGAAGCTTTCTTT

j_gene: TRBJ2-1
d_gene: NA
v_gene: TRBV21-1
abundance: NA
CDR3aa: CASIAGTSPLGSYNEQFF
CDR3nt: TGTGCCAGCATAGCCGGGACAAGTCCCTTGGGCTCCTACAATGAGCAGTTCTTC

j_gene: TRBJ1-1
d_gene: TRBD1
v_gene: TRBV15
abundance: NA
CDR3aa: CATSIGQGAEAFF
CDR3nt: TGTGCCACCAGCATTGGACAGGGGGCTGAAGCTTTCTTT

j_gene: TRBJ2-5
d_gene: NA
v_gene: TRBV30
abundance: NA
CDR3aa: CAYGIQETQYF
CDR3nt: TGTGCCTATGGCATTCAAGAGACCCAGTACTTC

j_gene: TRBJ1-2
d_gene: NA
v_gene: TRBV29-1
abundance: NA
CDR3aa: CSVPRQANYGYTF
CDR3nt: TGCAGCGTTCCGAGACAGGCAAACTATGGCTACACCTTC

j_gene: TRBJ1-1
d_gene: NA
v_gene: TRBV28
abundance: NA
CDR3aa: CASRGGDYTEAFF
CDR3nt: TGTGCCAGCCGCGGCGGAGACTACACTGAAGCTTTCTTT

j_gene: TRBJ2-2
d_gene: NA
v_gene: TRBV7-3
abundance: NA
CDR3aa: CASSPQVAAANTGELFF
CDR3nt: TGTGCCAGCAGCCCCCAGGTAGCAGCGGCAAACACCGGGGAGCTGTTTTTT

j_gene: TRBJ2-7
d_gene: TRBD2
v_gene: TRBV7-8
abundance: NA
CDR3aa: CASSLSGSYGEQYF
CDR3nt: TGTGCCAGCAGCCTCAGCGGGAGTTATGGCGAGCAGTACTTC

j_gene: TRBJ2-7
d_gene: TRBD1
v_gene: TRBV7-6
abundance: NA
CDR3aa: CASSPGDRDMYEQYF
CDR3nt: TGTGCCAGCAGCCCCGGGGACAGGGATATGTACGAGCAGTACTTC

j_gene: TRBJ2-7
d_gene: TRBD2
v_gene: TRBV30
abundance: NA
CDR3aa: CAWSPLLAGGYEQYF
CDR3nt: TGTGCCTGGAGCCCCCTTCTAGCGGGAGGCTACGAGCAGTACTTC

j_gene: TRBJ2-7
d_gene: NA
v_gene: TRBV25-1
abundance: NA
CDR3aa: CASSPDKPPYEQYF
CDR3nt: TGTGCCAGCAGCCCTGACAAACCTCCCTACGAGCAGTACTTC

j_gene: TRBJ2-7
d_gene: TRBD2
v_gene: TRBV2
abundance: NA
CDR3aa: CAEGTSGLLEQYF
CDR3nt: TGTGCCGAAGGGACTAGCGGCCTCCTCGAGCAGTACTTC

j_gene: TRBJ2-1
d_gene: TRBD2
v_gene: TRBV12-3/TRBV12-4
abundance: NA
CDR3aa: CASLTDLAGEKFF
CDR3nt: TGTGCCAGCTTAACCGACCTAGCGGGAGAAAAGTTCTTC

j_gene: TRBJ1-4
d_gene: NA
v_gene: TRBV24-1
abundance: NA
CDR3aa: CATSQGSGEKLFF
CDR3nt: TGTGCCACCAGTCAGGGGTCGGGTGAAAAACTGTTTTTT

j_gene: TRBJ2-5
d_gene: NA
v_gene: TRBV5-1
abundance: NA
CDR3aa: CASSLDRDFETQYF
CDR3nt: TGCGCCAGCAGCTTGGACAGGGATTTCGAGACCCAGTACTTC

j_gene: TRBJ2-5
d_gene: NA
v_gene: TRBV11-3
abundance: NA
CDR3aa: CASSLGGGQETQYF
CDR3nt: TGTGCCAGCAGCTTGGGGGGAGGCCAAGAGACCCAGTACTTC

j_gene: TRBJ1-5
d_gene: TRBD1
v_gene: TRBV29-1
abundance: NA
CDR3aa: CSVATGGTQPQHF
CDR3nt: TGCAGCGTTGCGACAGGGGGGACTCAGCCCCAGCATTTT

j_gene: TRBJ1-4
d_gene: NA
v_gene: TRBV28
abundance: NA
CDR3aa: CASRSSGRELFF
CDR3nt: TGTGCCAGCAGGTCCTCCGGGAGGGAACTGTTTTTT

j_gene: TRBJ1-2
d_gene: NA
v_gene: TRBV6-5
abundance: many
CDR3aa: CASSYSTQAIYGYTF
CDR3nt: TGTGCCAGCAGTTACTCGACCCAGGCGATCTATGGCTACACCTTC

j_gene: TRBJ1-5
d_gene: TRBD1
v_gene: TRBV28
abundance: NA
CDR3aa: CASRDLTGLSNQPQHF
CDR3nt: TGTGCCAGCAGGGACCTGACAGGGTTAAGCAATCAGCCCCAGCATTTT

j_gene: TRBJ1-4
d_gene: NA
v_gene: TRBV19
abundance: NA
CDR3aa: CASSGGKGTGINEKLFF
CDR3nt: TGTGCCAGTAGTGGGGGCAAAGGGACCGGGATTAATGAAAAACTGTTTTTT

j_gene: TRBJ2-1
d_gene: NA
v_gene: TRBV29-1
abundance: NA
CDR3aa: CSVESLAIYNEQFF
CDR3nt: TGCAGCGTTGAAAGTCTAGCTATATACAATGAGCAGTTCTTC

j_gene: TRBJ1-2
d_gene: NA
v_gene: TRBV6-5
abundance: NA
CDR3aa: CASSYSPRGGGYTF
CDR3nt: TGTGCCAGCAGTTACTCGCCCAGGGGAGGGGGCTACACCTTC

j_gene: TRBJ2-1
d_gene: TRBD1
v_gene: TRBV3-1/TRBV3-2
abundance: NA
CDR3aa: CASSQDWTGGIDEQFF
CDR3nt: TGTGCCAGCAGCCAAGATTGGACAGGGGGCATCGATGAGCAGTTCTTC

j_gene: TRBJ2-7
d_gene: NA
v_gene: TRBV27
abundance: NA
CDR3aa: CASSLTGSSYEQYF
CDR3nt: TGTGCCAGCAGTTTGACTGGTAGCTCCTACGAGCAGTACTTC

j_gene: TRBJ1-1
d_gene: NA
v_gene: TRBV6-2/TRBV6-3
abundance: NA
CDR3aa: CASSPGTEAFF
CDR3nt: TGTGCCAGCAGTCCCGGCACTGAAGCTTTCTTT

j_gene: TRBJ1-2
d_gene: TRBD1
v_gene: TRBV6-5
abundance: NA
CDR3aa: CASSSTGVDYGYTF
CDR3nt: TGTGCCAGCAGTTCTACAGGGGTCGACTATGGCTACACCTTC

j_gene: TRBJ2-2
d_gene: TRBD2
v_gene: TRBV7-2
abundance: NA
CDR3aa: CASRSSGGDRELFF
CDR3nt: TGTGCCAGCAGATCTAGTGGGGGGGACCGGGAGCTGTTTTTT

j_gene: TRBJ1-1
d_gene: NA
v_gene: TRBV3-1/TRBV3-2
abundance: NA
CDR3aa: CASSQDLVVPEAFF
CDR3nt: TGTGCCAGCAGCCAAGATCTAGTAGTCCCTGAAGCTTTCTTT

j_gene: TRBJ1-5
d_gene: NA
v_gene: TRBV5-1
abundance: NA
CDR3aa: CASSLEGDSNQPQHF
CDR3nt: TGCGCCAGCAGCTTGGAGGGAGATAGCAATCAGCCCCAGCATTTT